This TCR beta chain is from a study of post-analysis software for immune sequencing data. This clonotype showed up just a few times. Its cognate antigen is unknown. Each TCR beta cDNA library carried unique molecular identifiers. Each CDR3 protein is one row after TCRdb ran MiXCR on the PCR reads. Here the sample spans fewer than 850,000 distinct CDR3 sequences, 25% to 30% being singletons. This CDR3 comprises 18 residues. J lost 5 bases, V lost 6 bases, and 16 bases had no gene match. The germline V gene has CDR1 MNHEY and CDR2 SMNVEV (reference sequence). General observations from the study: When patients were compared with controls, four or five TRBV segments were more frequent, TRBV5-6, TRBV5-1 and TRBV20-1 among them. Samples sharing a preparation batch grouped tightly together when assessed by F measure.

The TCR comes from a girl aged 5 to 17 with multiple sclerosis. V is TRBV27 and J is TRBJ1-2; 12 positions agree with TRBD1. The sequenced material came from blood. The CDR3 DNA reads TGTGCCAGCAGCCTCCTGGGGACAGGGGGCAGGTTTAAGTATGGCTACACCTTC. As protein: CASSLLGTGGRFKYGYTF.